This T cell receptor beta chain was documented in a study of CD8+ T cells in alopecia areata. Study-wide results and caveats: Tofacitinib delivered significant drops in scalp clonality and in expanded CD8+ clones among the top 100. The treated group had a single nonresponder, limiting CD8+ expansion-response conclusions. With tofacitinib ongoing, many expanded lesional clones persisted in both scalp and blood.

The V gene lost 5 bases and the J gene lost 5 bases, with 11 bases spanning the gap. CDR3 length: 12 amino acids. Looked up from germline, CDR1 is SGHRS and CDR2 is YFSETQ. Following extraction, RNA underwent reverse transcription to cDNA, which served as the sequencing template. Clones were read by immunoSEQ multiplex PCR, and TCRdb kept only the in-frame ones, dropping some. In the table there are 200,000 to 250,000 clones, under 40% of which are singletons. With respect to this clone: Its specificity is not known.

Sample treatment: oral pan-JAK inhibitor, 5-10 mg twice daily. This chain links TRBV5-1 with TRBJ2-7, with a weak D call TRBD1 (6 bases). Material: CD4+ T cells sorted from blood, obtained at approximately week 30, from a patient treated with tofacitinib. The clonotype originates from a human donor with alopecia areata. This CDR3 is CASRQGSDEQYF. The CDR3 region has the DNA TGCGCCAGCAGACAGGGTTCGGACGAGCAGTACTTC. Using reference TRBV5-1 and TRBJ2-7 for the parts outside the CDR3, the full variable domain is KAGVTQTPRYLIKTRGQQVTLSCSPISGHRSVSWYQQTPGQGLQFLFEYFSETQRNKGNFPGRFSGRQFSNSRSEMNVSTLELGDSALYLCASRQGSDEQYFGPGTRLTVT.